Below, 24 T cell receptor beta chains from the same sample are listed, as sequenced in a study of blood T cells in healthy people across ages. For the second PCR, which ran for roughly 6 to 11 cycles, a sample-barcoded 5' primer and a J-beta primer mix were used. TCRdb reprocessed the 5' RACE reads via MiXCR and lists one record per CDR3 protein. The sample records about 1.8 million distinct CDR3 sequences, around 50% being singletons. The sample consisted of blood. The receptors derive from a woman between 40 and 55 years old in good health.

This clonotype turned up a few times. V and J are TRBV4-2 and TRBJ2-5; D is uncertain. Between the trimmed V and J ends, which lost 1 base and 11 bases, there was a span of 11 bases. This CDR3 comprises 12 residues. Germline assignment: CDR1 LGHNA and CDR2 YNFKEQ. This CDR3 is CASSQVGNEQYF. The CDR3, as DNA: TGTGCCAGCAGCCAAGTAGGAAATGAGCAGTACTTC.

The chain joins TRBV20-1 to TRBJ1-6; D gene unclear. The CDR3 consists of 13 residues. From germline, CDR1 is DFQATT and CDR2 SNEGSKA (reference sequence). Trimming removed 6 bases at V and 10 bases at J, with 16 bases between. The CDR3 loop reads CSASQQVKSPLHF. CDR3 DNA: TGCAGTGCCTCACAGCAGGTCAAATCACCCCTCCACTTT.

The CDR3 loop is CSAITGTVSYEQYF. The CDR3 DNA follows: TGCAGTGCTATTACCGGGACAGTCTCCTACGAGCAGTACTTC. The chain has TRBV20-1 and TRBJ2-7; 7 bases map to TRBD1. V dropped 4 bases and J dropped 0; count of bases not matched to a gene: 6. The CDR3 loop spans 14 amino acids. From germline, CDR1 is DFQATT and CDR2 SNEGSKA (reference sequence).

The chain is built from TRBV20-1 and TRBJ2-1, with 11 bases fitting TRBD2. The trim removed 5 bases at V and 8 bases at J, leaving 8 bases unmatched. CDR1 and CDR2 (germline): DFQATT, SNEGSKA (reference sequence). The CDR3 is 14 residues long. The CDR3 coding sequence is TGCAGTGCTCTCTCTAGCGGGGGGCCTTATGAGCAGTTCTTC. This gives the protein CSALSSGGPYEQFF.

The J gene is TRBJ1-1, the V gene TRBV20-1; 8 bases align to TRBD1. Germline V CDR1 and CDR2: DFQATT, SNEGSKA (reference sequence). The CDR3 covers 13 residues. V lost 7 bases, J lost 0 bases, and 4 bases stayed unmatched. The CDR3 coding sequence is TGCAGTGAAAGACAGGGGTTGAACACTGAAGCTTTCTTT. This translates into CSERQGLNTEAFF.

J is TRBJ1-1 and V is TRBV12-3 or TRBV12-4; maybe TRBD1 (6 bases). The CDR3 runs 15 residues. V lost 7 bases and J 1 base, leaving 16 bases between the germline ends. The CDR3 bases are TGTGCCAGCACCTTAGGTGGGGGCGGGAACACTGAAGCTTTCTTT. Protein: CASTLGGGGNTEAFF.

V usage is TRBV24-1 and J usage is TRBJ1-1, with D unclear. V shed 5 bases and J shed 0 bases, with 3 bases lying between them. CDR1 is KGHDR and CDR2 is SFDVKD in the germline V gene. The CDR3 consists of 12 residues. In DNA form, the CDR3 reads TGTGCCACCAGTGCAGTGAACACTGAAGCTTTCTTT. Translated: CATSAVNTEAFF.

The chain uses TRBV5-5 and TRBJ2-4, with D tentatively TRBD2 (5 bases). Between the trimmed V and J ends, which lost 2 bases and 8 bases, there was a span of 17 bases. CDR1 is SGHKS and CDR2 is YYEKEE in the germline V gene (reference sequence). The CDR3 is 15 residues long. The CDR3 DNA is TGTGCCAGCAGCTTCGGAACCCCGGAGGAAGACATTCAGTACTTC. Protein sequence: CASSFGTPEEDIQYF. The full variable domain, with the rest looked up from reference TRBV5-5 and TRBJ2-4, is DAGVTQSPTHLIKTRGQQVTLRCSPISGHKSVSWYQQVLGQGPQFIFQYYEKEERGRGNFPDRFSARQFPNYSSELNVNALLLGDSALYLCASSFGTPEEDIQYFGAGTRLSVL.

This sequence joins TRBV12-3 or TRBV12-4 and TRBJ2-7; D possibly corresponds to TRBD2 (5 bases). Trimming took 7 bases from V and 3 from J, leaving 10 bases between them. The CDR3 is 12 residues long. In nucleotides, the CDR3 is TGTGCCAGCAATCGTGAGGGCTACGAGCAGTACTTC. Translating it yields CASNREGYEQYF.

This clonotype was counted only a few times. This chain uses TRBV28 with TRBJ2-7, with a possible D match to TRBD2 (5 bases). The V gene lost 8 bases and the J gene lost 2 bases, with 10 bases spanning the gap. The CDR3 has 12 amino acids. Germline assignment: CDR1 MDHEN and CDR2 SYDVKM. For the CDR3, the DNA is TGTGCCAGCGGGGAGAGAACCTACGAGCAGTACTTC. It specifies CASGERTYEQYF.

The chain recombines TRBV7-2 with TRBJ2-6, with D tentatively TRBD2 (5 bases). CDR3 length: 20 amino acids. Germline CDR1 and CDR2: SGHTA and FQGNSA. Trimming removed 1 base at V and 0 bases at J, with 19 bases between. The CDR3 region has the DNA TGTGCCAGCAGCTTAGTCCCTTCCCCTCTAACTAGCTCTGGGGCCAACGTCCTGACTTTC. It is translated as CASSLVPSPLTSSGANVLTF. The variable domain in full, with the rest retrieved from reference TRBV7-2 and TRBJ2-6, is GAGVSQSPSNKVTEKGKDVELRCDPISGHTALYWYRQSLGQGLEFLIYFQGNSAPDKSGLPSDRFSAERTGGSVSTLTIQRTQQEDSAVYLCASSLVPSPLTSSGANVLTFGAGSRLTVL.

In regard to this clonotype: One end of the junction fails to match germline, which may point to a read error. The V and J genes are TRBV20-1 and TRBJ2-6; 8 bases align to TRBD1. This CDR3 region has 15 residues. Germline V CDR1 and CDR2: DFQATT, SNEGSKA (reference sequence). The CDR3 region is CSADRGGSGANVPTF. The CDR3 DNA reads as TGCAGTGCTGACAGGGGAGGCTCTGGGGCCAACGTCCCGACTTTC.

The chain is built from TRBV7-9 and TRBJ1-2; a possible D gene is TRBD1 (6 bases). Germline CDR1 and CDR2: SEHNR and FQNEAQ (reference sequence). V dropped 5 bases and J dropped 8 bases, with 18 bases sitting between them. CDR3 size: 14 residues. The CDR3 DNA reads TGTGCCAGCAGCCTCGAAGTAGGGGGGCGAGGCTACACCTTC. This codes for CASSLEVGGRGYTF.

This clonotype was counted only a few times. The chain recombines TRBV4-2 with TRBJ2-3; no definite D call. The V end was cut by 0 bases, the J end by 10 bases, with 8 bases between. The germline CDR1 and CDR2 sequences are LGHNA and YNFKEQ. This CDR3 is built from 12 residues. This CDR3 is CASSQEGEAQYF. CDR3 DNA: TGTGCCAGCAGCCAAGAGGGTGAGGCGCAGTATTTT.

This rearrangement joins TRBV28 to TRBJ2-7; 8 nucleotides agree with TRBD1. This CDR3 is built from 14 residues. Germline V gives CDR1 MDHEN, CDR2 SYDVKM. J gave up 4 bases and V 7 bases, and 9 bases lay outside the gene matches. CDR3 in DNA: TGTGCCAGCAACCCTGGACAGGGCGGGTACGAGCAGTACTTC. Amino acids: CASNPGQGGYEQYF.

The CDR3 here is CASSYTGAGGSYEQYF. The CDR3 bases are TGTGCCAGCAGTTACACCGGCGCCGGGGGATCCTACGAGCAGTACTTC. This rearrangement joins TRBV6-6 to TRBJ2-7; weak D call: TRBD2 (6 bases). The CDR3 contains 16 residues. V dropped 2 bases and J dropped 1 base, with 15 bases sitting between them. From germline, CDR1 is MNHNY and CDR2 SVGAGI (reference sequence).

The chain employs TRBV11-1 and TRBJ2-7; no clear D. The germline gives CDR1 SGHAT, CDR2 FQDESV (reference sequence). Trimming took off 6 bases at V and 4 bases at J, with 13 bases between the two ends. The CDR3 consists of 13 residues. In DNA, the CDR3 is TGTGCCAGCAGTTCCGCACCGAATTACGAGCAGTACTTC. Its translation is CASSSAPNYEQYF. Full variable domain (remainder filled in from reference TRBV11-1 and TRBJ2-7): EAEVAQSPRYKITEKSQAVAFWCDPISGHATLYWYRQILGQGPELLVQFQDESVVDDSQLPKDRFSAERLKGVDSTLKIQPAELGDSAMYLCASSSAPNYEQYFGPGTRLTVT.

This clonotype was seen more than once but under ten times. The rearrangement joins TRBV29-1 to TRBJ1-1, with D unresolved. Germline V gene sequence: CDR1 SQVTM, CDR2 ANQGSEA. The V end was cut by 0 bases, the J end by 4 bases, with 9 bases between. This CDR3 is built from 13 residues. CDR3 bases: TGCAGCGTTGAAGACCCGGGAATCACTGAAGCTTTCTTT. Its translation is CSVEDPGITEAFF.

This clonotype was detected only a few times. The rearrangement joins TRBV12-3 or TRBV12-4 to TRBJ1-2; 7 nucleotides line up with TRBD1. CDR3 length equals 15 residues. V lost 1 base, J lost 4 bases, and 6 bases stayed unmatched. The CDR3 bases are TGTGCCAGCAGTTTAGGAGGGGGCGCCGGCTATGGCTACACCTTC. This translates into CASSLGGGAGYGYTF.

The chain couples TRBV7-9 to TRBJ2-3, with a possible D match to TRBD2 (5 bases). Between the trimmed V and J ends, which lost 4 bases and 3 bases, there was a span of 11 bases. Germline CDR1 SEHNR, CDR2 FQNEAQ (reference sequence). CDR3 length: 14 amino acids. As DNA, the CDR3 is TGTGCCAGCAGCTCCCGGGATATGACAGATACGCAGTATTTT. Amino acid sequence: CASSSRDMTDTQYF.

This clonotype has a handful of counts. The gene calls are TRBV6-2 or TRBV6-3 and TRBJ2-7; no clear D. The germline CDR1 and CDR2 sequences are MNHEY and SVGEGT. The CDR3 runs to 13 residues. The germline V and J ends were trimmed by 4 bases and 3 bases, with 10 bases remaining between them. CDR3 nucleotides: TGTGCCAGCAGTTCCCAAAACTACTACGAGCAGTACTTC. Its protein is CASSSQNYYEQYF.

The V gene is TRBV6-6, the J gene TRBJ2-5; 8 nucleotides align to TRBD2. The germline V gene encodes CDR1 MNHNY and CDR2 SVGAGI (reference sequence). This CDR3 has 12 amino acids. J lost 11 bases, V lost 2 bases, and 4 bases had no gene match. CDR3 DNA: TGTGCCAGCAGTTACCCAGCGGGGGAGCAGTACTTC. Translation gives CASSYPAGEQYF.

The rearrangement links TRBV20-1 to TRBJ1-6, with D possibly being TRBD1 (5 bases). Per germline, CDR1 DFQATT and CDR2 SNEGSKA (reference sequence). V was pared by 3 bases and J by 7 bases, with 16 bases between. The CDR3 has 15 amino acids. CDR3 in DNA: TGCAGTGCTAGTGCGGGGGGGGGAGGCAATTCACCCCTCCACTTT. It yields the protein CSASAGGGGNSPLHF.

This clonotype was seen a few times. This chain connects TRBV6-2 or TRBV6-3 to TRBJ2-7; the D gene is possibly TRBD1 (5 bases). The CDR3 sequence is 15 residues long. Germline loops: CDR1 MNHEY, CDR2 SVGEGT. V was trimmed by 4 bases and J by 0 bases, leaving 13 bases between them. The CDR3 reads CASSSTADSSYEQYF. The CDR3 bases are TGTGCCAGCAGTTCGACAGCAGATAGCTCCTACGAGCAGTACTTC.